Below are 20 T cell receptor beta chains sequenced from a single sample in a study of blood T cell repertoires in COVID-19. The assay was immunoSEQ multiplex PCR, and TCRdb's table has in-frame clones only and misses some. The sample shows about 390,000 clones, 87% of them seen only once. Sequenced material: peripheral blood. Receptor source: a woman aged 55-70 years with COVID-19, enrolled during active disease.

The sample holds one count of this clone. V is TRBV2 and J is TRBJ1-5, with D possibly TRBD1 on 5 matching bases. The V gene's germline CDR1 is SNHLY and CDR2 FYNNEI. The germline V and J ends were trimmed by 0 bases and 3 bases, with 12 bases remaining between them. The CDR3 length is 16 residues. CDR3 sequence: CASSEAGGSLNQPQHF. CDR3 nucleotide sequence: TGTGCCAGCAGTGAAGCGGGGGGATCCCTCAATCAGCCCCAGCATTTT.

CDR3 bases: TGTGCCACCAGCATGCTCGGGAGCTCCTATAATTCACCCCTCCACTTT. Residues: CATSMLGSSYNSPLHF. The chain employs TRBV15 and TRBJ1-6; no firm D call. Germline V gene data show CDR1 as LNHNV and CDR2 as YYDKDF (reference sequence). The germline V and J ends were trimmed by 4 bases and 0 bases, with 10 bases remaining between them. The CDR3 runs to 16 residues.

The chain links TRBV5-1 to TRBJ1-6, with TRBD1 identical over 7 bases. The CDR3 totals 18 residues. V shed 5 bases, J shed 4 bases, and the junction held 15 bases outside the gene matches. Germline lookup yields CDR1 SGHRS and CDR2 YFSETQ. CDR3 bases: TGCGCCAGCAGACTAGGGACAGTCCTAAAAAATTATAATTCACCCCTCCACTTT. It is translated as CASRLGTVLKNYNSPLHF.

This sequence joins TRBV14 and TRBJ2-7, with a possible D match to TRBD1 (6 bases). V shed 4 bases and J shed 3 bases, with 16 bases lying between them. The CDR3 runs 15 residues. Germline V gene data show CDR1 as SGHDN and CDR2 as FVKESK. CDR3 DNA: TGTGCCAGCAGCCTTTCACCGGGACACTTCTACGAGCAGTACTTC. Encoded protein: CASSLSPGHFYEQYF.

The chain is built from TRBV11-2 and TRBJ1-6, with unresolved D. V was shortened by 5 bases and J by 6 bases, with 17 bases between the two germline ends. This CDR3 comprises 16 residues. CDR1 is SGHAT, CDR2 FQNNGV, per germline. CDR3 nucleotides: TGTGCCAGCAGCCCATCTCGTGGGCAGATTAATTCACCCCTCCACTTT. This sequence encodes CASSPSRGQINSPLHF.

The chain joins TRBV18 to TRBJ2-5; 8 bases match TRBD1. Germline trimming cut 4 bases from V and 5 bases from J; bases unmatched to any gene: 6. The CDR3 extends over 14 amino acids. Germline V gene data show CDR1 as KGHSH and CDR2 as LQKENI. Here the CDR3 reads CASSRQGSQETQYF. The CDR3 bases are TGTGCCAGCTCACGACAGGGGTCCCAGGAGACCCAGTACTTC.

The genes are TRBV5-6 and TRBJ2-5; tentative D call: TRBD2 (6 bases). This CDR3 comprises 13 residues. Germline CDR1 reads SGHDT; CDR2 reads YYEEEE. V gave up 2 bases and J gave up 4 bases, with 9 bases separating them. For the CDR3, the DNA is TGTGCCAGCAGCTTCAGGCGGGGAGAGACCCAGTACTTC. This encodes CASSFRRGETQYF.

This chain joins TRBV5-1 and TRBJ2-2; TRBD2 matches at 8 bases. Germline V CDR1 and CDR2: SGHRS, YFSETQ. This CDR3 is built from 15 residues. The V gene end was trimmed by 0 bases and the J gene end by 6 bases; junction bases not matched to a gene: 4. This CDR3 is CASSLDGGAAGELFF. CDR3 bases: TGCGCCAGCAGCTTGGACGGGGGGGCCGCCGGGGAGCTGTTTTTT.

This clone has a handful of counts. The chain uses TRBV6-5 and TRBJ2-2, with D possibly being TRBD2 (6 bases). V was pared by 0 bases and J by 7 bases, with 12 bases between. CDR3 size: 15 residues. In germline, CDR1 is MNHEY, CDR2 SVGAGI. Here the CDR3 reads CASSYSAGRDGELFF. The CDR3 bases are TGTGCCAGCAGTTACTCGGCGGGGCGAGACGGGGAGCTGTTTTTT.

This clone was found once. This chain connects TRBV12-3 or TRBV12-4 to TRBJ1-2; tentative D call: TRBD1 (5 bases). The CDR3 length is 13 residues. Trimming removed 2 bases from V and 5 bases from J, with 9 bases in between. CDR3 sequence (DNA): TGTGCCAGCAGTTTACGGAGGGGATATGGCTACACCTTC. This codes for CASSLRRGYGYTF.

The CDR3 DNA reads TGTGCCAGCAGCTTAGTCCCGGGTACATACGAGCAGTACTTC. This codes for CASSLVPGTYEQYF. The J gene is TRBJ2-7, the V gene TRBV7-2; D ambiguous. V was cut by 1 base and J by 4 bases, with 11 bases left in between. The germline CDR1 and CDR2 sequences are SGHTA and FQGNSA. The CDR3 sequence is 14 residues long.

The J gene is TRBJ1-6, the V gene TRBV7-2; D might be TRBD1 (5 bases). The CDR3 sequence is 18 residues long. The germline gives CDR1 SGHTA, CDR2 FQGNSA. V shed 1 base and J shed 0 bases, with 13 bases lying between them. The DNA for the CDR3 is TGTGCCAGCAGCTTAGTAAGGGTGGGGGGCTCCTATAATTCACCCCTCCACTTT. This sequence encodes CASSLVRVGGSYNSPLHF.

The chain combines TRBV19 with TRBJ2-1; 14 positions agree with TRBD2. CDR1 is LNHDA and CDR2 is SQIVND in the germline V gene (reference sequence). The CDR3 has 16 amino acids. V dropped 5 bases and J dropped 6; count of bases not matched to a gene: 6. DNA of the CDR3: TGTGCCAGTAGTGCGACTAGCGGGGGGGCTAGCAATGAGCAGTTCTTC. It encodes CASSATSGGASNEQFF.

CDR3 coding DNA: TGCGCCAGCGGGACAGGATCGAACACCGGGGAGCTGTTTTTT. Residues: CASGTGSNTGELFF. V and J are TRBV5-1 and TRBJ2-2, with 8 positions matching TRBD1. V shed 7 bases, J shed 0 bases, and the junction held 2 bases outside the gene matches. Germline V gene sequence: CDR1 SGHRS, CDR2 YFSETQ. The CDR3 is made up of 14 amino acids.

V gene TRBV5-1 combines with J gene TRBJ2-2; 7 nucleotides match TRBD1. From germline, CDR1 is SGHRS and CDR2 YFSETQ. The CDR3 extends over 16 amino acids. With 4 bases clipped from V and 3 bases from J, the junction kept 9 bases outside the gene matches. CDR3 DNA sequence: TGCGCCAGCAGCCTGAGGGGGCTTTTAGACACCGGGGAGCTGTTTTTT. It encodes CASSLRGLLDTGELFF.

In its sample, this clone was seen a few times. The CDR3 loop reads CASSVFSDRANEKLFF. The DNA of the CDR3 is TGTGCCAGCAGCGTATTTTCCGACAGGGCTAATGAAAAACTGTTTTTT. The V and J genes are TRBV9 and TRBJ1-4, with 7 bases lining up with TRBD1. V lost 1 base to trimming and J lost 3 bases; unmatched junction nucleotides: 6. This CDR3 region has 16 residues. The V gene's germline CDR1 is SGDLS and CDR2 YYNGEE.

This clone was detected once. V usage is TRBV5-4 and J usage is TRBJ2-1, with D possibly being TRBD2 (6 bases). The CDR3 totals 15 residues. The germline V and J ends were trimmed by 1 base and 6 bases, with 14 bases remaining between them. From germline, CDR1 is SGHNT and CDR2 YYREEE (reference sequence). The CDR3 DNA reads TGTGCCAGCAGCTTGTCGTCAGCGGGTATCAATGAGCAGTTCTTC. This sequence encodes CASSLSSAGINEQFF.

The chain links TRBV14 to TRBJ2-7; perhaps TRBD2 as D (6 bases). This CDR3 is 19 amino acids long. Trimming took 0 bases from V and 3 from J, leaving 24 bases between them. CDR1 SGHDN and CDR2 FVKESK come from the germline V gene. CDR3 residues: CASSQDILKVGGENYEQYF. For the CDR3, the DNA is TGTGCCAGCAGCCAAGATATATTAAAAGTAGGAGGGGAGAACTACGAGCAGTACTTC.

The table lists this clone with a count of one. The V and J genes are TRBV6-6 and TRBJ1-5; no reliable D call. Trimming removed 5 bases at V and 4 bases at J, with 12 bases between. The CDR3 totals 14 residues. The germline CDR1 and CDR2 sequences are MNHNY and SVGAGI (reference sequence). The CDR3 DNA reads as TGTGCCAGCAGTCATGGACGGGAAAATCAGCCCCAGCATTTT. Protein sequence: CASSHGRENQPQHF.

This clone was recorded only once. V is TRBV10-3 and J is TRBJ2-3; the D is unclear. CDR3 length equals 12 residues. The V gene lost 5 bases and the J gene lost 3 bases, with 6 bases spanning the gap. Germline V lookup: CDR1 ENHRY, CDR2 SYGVKD. CDR3 residues: CAISRATDTQYF. In DNA form, the CDR3 reads TGTGCCATCAGTCGCGCGACAGATACGCAGTATTTT.